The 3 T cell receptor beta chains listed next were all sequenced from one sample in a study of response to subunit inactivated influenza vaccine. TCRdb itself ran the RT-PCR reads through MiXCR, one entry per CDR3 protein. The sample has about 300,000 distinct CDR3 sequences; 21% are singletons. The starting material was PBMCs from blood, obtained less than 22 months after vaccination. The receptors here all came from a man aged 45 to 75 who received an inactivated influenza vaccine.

The CDR3 region is CASGGGFETQYF. The CDR3 DNA follows: TGTGCCAGCGGAGGGGGGTTCGAGACCCAGTACTTC. The gene calls are TRBV28 and TRBJ2-5, with D perhaps TRBD1 or TRBD2 (6 bases each). The CDR3 length is 12 residues. Trimming cost V 8 bases and J 5 bases, with 12 bases left between them. In germline, CDR1 is MDHEN, CDR2 SYDVKM. The full variable domain, completed using reference TRBV28 and TRBJ2-5, is DVKVTQSSRYLVKRTGEKVFLECVQDMDHENMFWYRQDPGLGLRLIYFSYDVKMKEKGDIPEGYSVSREKKERFSLILESASTNQTSMYLCASGGGFETQYFGPGTRLLVL.

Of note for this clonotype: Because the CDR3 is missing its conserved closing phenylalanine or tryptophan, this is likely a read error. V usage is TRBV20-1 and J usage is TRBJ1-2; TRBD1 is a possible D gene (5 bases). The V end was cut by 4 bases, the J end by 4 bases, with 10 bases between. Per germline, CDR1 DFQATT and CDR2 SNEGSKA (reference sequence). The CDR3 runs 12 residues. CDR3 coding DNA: TGCAGTGCTATGGGGGTGATCTATGGCTACACCTTA. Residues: CSAMGVIYGYTL.

The CDR3 region has the DNA TGTGCCAGCAGTTTAACGACGGGATCCTATAGCAATCAGCCCCAGCATTTT. Its translation: CASSLTTGSYSNQPQHF. The chain has TRBV12-3 or TRBV12-4 and TRBJ1-5; D call uncertain. V lost 2 bases, J lost 0 bases, and 14 bases lay in between. The CDR3 is 17 residues long.